This TCR beta chain was identified in a study of cytomegalovirus exposure and HLA in healthy donors. The PCR used 60 Vbeta and 13 Jbeta primers. The assay was immunoSEQ multiplex PCR, and TCRdb's table has in-frame clones only and misses some. This sample yields some 98,000 clones, of which around 81% are seen a single time; more than 3% belongs to the top ten. Germline CDR1 reads SNHLY; CDR2 reads FYNNEI. The CDR3 extends over 14 amino acids. V lost 2 bases and J 4 bases, leaving 11 bases between the germline ends. The source of this sequence is a female donor in good health and CMV-seropositive. The rearrangement uses TRBV2 and TRBJ1-1; D is uncertain. The sample consisted of PBMCs. The CDR3 is CASSESRPGTEAFF. The DNA for the CDR3 is TGTGCCAGCAGTGAATCGCGGCCGGGCACTGAAGCTTTCTTT.